The 30 T cell receptor beta chains in this list originate from one sample, sequenced in a study of cytomegalovirus exposure and HLA in healthy donors. PCR amplification relied on 60 Vbeta primers (plus 13 Jbeta primers). Generated by immunoSEQ multiplex PCR, the TCRdb table keeps only in-frame clones and is missing some. Here the sample spans tens of thousands of clones, roughly 78% being singletons. Specimen: PBMCs. The receptors come from a woman in her thirties or forties in good health and CMV-seropositive.

A single count supports this clone. This sequence joins TRBV7-8 and TRBJ1-1, with a possible D match to TRBD1 (6 bases). The ends were cut back, 2 bases at V and 0 bases at J, with 13 bases in the middle. The CDR3 is made up of 16 amino acids. Per the germline V gene, CDR1 is SGHVS and CDR2 is FQNEAQ. CDR3 nucleotides: TGTGCCAGCAGCTTACGTACAGGGCGTCTGAACACTGAAGCTTTCTTT. As protein: CASSLRTGRLNTEAFF. The complete variable domain, with remaining parts taken from reference TRBV7-8 and TRBJ1-1, reads GAGVSQSPRYKVAKRGQDVALRCDPISGHVSLFWYQQALGQGPEFLTYFQNEAQLDKSGLPSDRFFAERPEGSVSTLKIQRTQQEDSAVYLCASSLRTGRLNTEAFFGQGTRLTVV.

A few counts support this clone. This chain uses TRBV6-4 with TRBJ1-1; 7 bases align to TRBD1. The germline V gene encodes CDR1 MRHNA and CDR2 SNTAGT. J was trimmed by 1 base and V by 5 bases; bases with no gene match: 7. The CDR3 runs 15 residues. CDR3: CASSPSRTGNTEAFF. CDR3 bases: TGTGCCAGCAGTCCCTCCCGGACAGGGAACACTGAAGCTTTCTTT.

The rearrangement joins TRBV21-1 to TRBJ1-2; TRBD1, as called in the table, went unchecked against the DNA. TRBV21-1 is deemed a pseudogene. CDR3 length equals 14 residues. The DNA for the CDR3 is TGTGCCAGCAGCAGACAGGGGGCGAACGATTGCTACACCTTC. Translation: CASSRQGANDCYTF.

This clone was seen only a few times. The chain couples TRBV19 to TRBJ1-5, with D perhaps TRBD1 (6 bases). The V and J ends lost 8 bases and 3 bases respectively, with 20 bases between them. CDR3 length equals 16 residues. Germline lookup yields CDR1 LNHDA and CDR2 SQIVND (reference sequence). CDR3 loop: CASWKGAGGLNQPQHF. The CDR3 region has the DNA TGTGCCAGTTGGAAAGGGGCGGGGGGCCTCAATCAGCCCCAGCATTTT.

Notes on this clone: The junction departs from the called germline gene at one end, perhaps through a read error. The chain recombines TRBV10-3 with TRBJ2-7; D gene unclear. Germline-derived CDR1 and CDR2 are ENHRY and SYGVKD. The CDR3 length is 12 residues. The CDR3 DNA reads TGTGCCGTCAGTGAAGCCACCTACGAGCAGTACTTC. Its protein is CAVSEATYEQYF.

The gene calls are TRBV7-2 and TRBJ1-5, with D unresolved. Germline values: CDR1 SGHTA, CDR2 FQGNSA. The CDR3 is 14 amino acids. The ends were cut back, 3 bases at V and 2 bases at J, with 8 bases in the middle. CDR3 nucleotides: TGTGCCAGCAGCTTTCAGGTGGGCAATCAGCCCCAGCATTTT. It yields the protein CASSFQVGNQPQHF.

This clone appeared once. CDR3 sequence: CASSYKGGGPYEQYF. The CDR3 DNA follows: TGTGCCAGCAGCTACAAGGGCGGGGGACCCTACGAGCAGTACTTC. The chain recombines TRBV6-5 with TRBJ2-7; 7 nucleotides line up with TRBD2. The CDR3 has 15 amino acids. Germline CDR1 MNHEY, CDR2 SVGAGI. Germline trimming cut 6 bases from V and 2 bases from J; bases unmatched to any gene: 10.

The gene calls are TRBV23-1 and TRBJ2-3; TRBD2 matches 11 bases. TRBV23-1 qualifies as an ORF whose function is uncertain. CDR3 length equals 14 residues. Losses at the gene ends were 6 bases for V and 4 bases for J; bases not matched to a gene: 3. The CDR3 DNA sequence: TGCGCCAGCAGAAGACTAGCGGGATCAGATACGCAGTATTTT. Translating it yields CASRRLAGSDTQYF.

CDR3 in DNA: TGTGCCAGCAGCTTCCAGGGGTACGGGGCCAACGTCCTGACTTTC. It codes for CASSFQGYGANVLTF. The chain couples TRBV5-5 to TRBJ2-6; D is possibly TRBD1 (6 bases). This CDR3 is built from 15 residues. Trimming pared 2 bases from V and 4 bases from J, leaving 10 bases between. Germline V gene lookup returns CDR1 SGHKS and CDR2 YYEKEE (reference sequence).

The CDR3 sequence: CASSQEGEGDSTYGYTF. For the CDR3, the DNA is TGCGCCAGCAGCCAAGAGGGAGAAGGGGACAGCACCTATGGCTACACCTTC. This chain joins TRBV4-3 and TRBJ1-2; 7 bases agree with TRBD1. The trim removed 0 bases at V and 4 bases at J, leaving 11 bases unmatched. The CDR3 length is 17 residues. CDR1 is LGHNA, CDR2 YSLEER, per germline.

With regard to this clone: At one end, the junction sequence differs from germline, possibly due to a read error. V is TRBV4-3 and J is TRBJ2-1; 13 bases agree with TRBD2. The CDR3 has 17 amino acids. Germline-derived CDR1 and CDR2 are LGHNA and YSLEER. CDR3 nucleotides: TGCGCCAGCAGCCCCCGGACTAGCGGGAGTTCCTACAATGAGCACTTCTTC. Its translation is CASSPRTSGSSYNEHFF.

The chain carries TRBV11-2 and TRBJ2-1, with D maybe TRBD1 (7 bases). Per germline, CDR1 SGHAT and CDR2 FQNNGV. There are 18 residues in the CDR3. Deletions cut 1 base from V and 4 bases from J, with 20 bases between. DNA of the CDR3: TGTGCCAGCAGCTTAGGTCCAGGAGGGGGCAGATGGTACAATGAGCAGTTCTTC. Translation: CASSLGPGGGRWYNEQFF. Filled out from reference TRBV11-2 and TRBJ2-1, the complete variable domain reads EAGVAQSPRYKIIEKRQSVAFWCNPISGHATLYWYQQILGQGPKLLIQFQNNGVVDDSQLPKDRFSAERLKGVDSTLKIQPAKLEDSAVYLCASSLGPGGGRWYNEQFFGPGTRLTVL.

V gene TRBV19 combines with J gene TRBJ2-1; D gene ambiguous. Germline V gives CDR1 LNHDA, CDR2 SQIVND (reference sequence). V was shortened by 3 bases and J by 2 bases, with 11 bases between the two germline ends. This CDR3 comprises 15 residues. The CDR3 here is CASSIGQAPYNEQFF. The CDR3 bases are TGTGCCAGTAGTATTGGCCAGGCCCCCTACAATGAGCAGTTCTTC.

This chain uses TRBV11-2 with TRBJ2-3; 8 bases map to TRBD1. Germline V gene lookup returns CDR1 SGHAT and CDR2 FQNNGV. J was trimmed by 3 bases and V by 1 base; bases with no gene match: 3. This CDR3 contains 15 residues. CDR3 amino acids: CASSLGTGRTDTQYF. Written as DNA, the CDR3 is TGTGCCAGCAGCTTAGGGACAGGGAGGACAGATACGCAGTATTTT.

V gene TRBV28 combines with J gene TRBJ1-5; 7 bases are shared with TRBD1. The CDR3 runs 20 residues. V was clipped by 5 bases and J by 6 bases; unmatched bases: 25. Germline CDR1 and CDR2: MDHEN and SYDVKM. CDR3 nucleotide sequence: TGTGCCAGCAGTCCATATCGTGCCGCAAGAAAAGACAGGGACGTTCAGCCCCAGCATTTT. It translates to CASSPYRAARKDRDVQPQHF. The entire variable domain, with the rest obtained from reference TRBV28 and TRBJ1-5, is as follows: DVKVTQSSRYLVKRTGEKVFLECVQDMDHENMFWYRQDPGLGLRLIYFSYDVKMKEKGDIPEGYSVSREKKERFSLILESASTNQTSMYLCASSPYRAARKDRDVQPQHFGDGTRLSIL.

This chain connects TRBV10-3 to TRBJ1-2, with TRBD1 matching 7 bases. Trimming cost V 0 bases and J 4 bases; bases outside gene matches: 2. The CDR3 has 14 amino acids. Germline lookup yields CDR1 ENHRY and CDR2 SYGVKD. The CDR3 reads CAISESPGGYGYTF. The DNA of the CDR3 is TGTGCCATCAGTGAGTCCCCAGGGGGCTATGGCTACACCTTC.

The V gene is TRBV11-3, the J gene TRBJ2-1; 8 positions agree with TRBD2. Germline V gene sequence: CDR1 SGHNT, CDR2 YENEEA. The ends lost 5 bases at V and 6 bases at J; junction bases unmatched: 9. The CDR3 sequence is 15 residues long. The CDR3 spells CASSPVRAGGNEQFF. The CDR3 DNA is TGTGCCAGCAGCCCGGTAAGGGCGGGGGGCAATGAGCAGTTCTTC.

The V and J genes are TRBV29-1 and TRBJ1-2, with 7 bases lining up with TRBD1. V trimming: 7 bases; J trimming: 3 bases; junction bases outside the gene matches: 8. The CDR3 spans 13 residues. CDR1 is SQVTM, CDR2 ANQGSEA, per germline. In DNA form, the CDR3 reads TGCAGCGCTCAAACAGGGGCAGACTATGGCTACACCTTC. Encoded protein: CSAQTGADYGYTF. The entire variable domain, with the rest obtained from reference TRBV29-1 and TRBJ1-2, is as follows: SAVISQKPSRDICQRGTSLTIQCQVDSQVTMMFWYRQQPGQSLTLIATANQGSEATYESGFVIDKFPISRPNLTFSTLTVSNMSPEDSSIYLCSAQTGADYGYTFGSGTRLTVV.

The V gene is TRBV9, the J gene TRBJ2-3; tentatively, D is TRBD2 (5 bases). Trimming shortened V by 3 bases and J by 1 base, and 15 bases separated the two germline ends. The CDR3 extends over 16 amino acids. In germline, CDR1 is SGDLS, CDR2 YYNGEE. In nucleotides, the CDR3 is TGTGCCAGCAGCGGCTATTCAGGACTTGGCACAGATACGCAGTATTTT. It encodes CASSGYSGLGTDTQYF.

CDR3 DNA sequence: TGTGCCAGCAGCGCCAACAGCGGGAGCGGTTACGAGCAGTACTTC. This encodes CASSANSGSGYEQYF. The chain is built from TRBV9 and TRBJ2-7, with 8 positions matching TRBD2. The CDR3 runs 15 residues. The V and J ends lost 3 bases and 4 bases, in that order; junction bases with no gene match: 9. CDR1 is SGDLS and CDR2 is YYNGEE in the germline V gene. The full variable domain, completed using reference TRBV9 and TRBJ2-7, is DSGVTQTPKHLITATGQRVTLRCSPRSGDLSVYWYQQSLDQGLQFLIQYYNGEERAKGNILERFSAQQFPDLHSELNLSSLELGDSALYFCASSANSGSGYEQYFGPGTRLTVT.

This chain uses TRBV23-1 with TRBJ1-5; D perhaps matches TRBD1 (6 bases). TRBV23-1 is placed among ORFs of uncertain function. V was cut by 2 bases and J by 5 bases, with 10 bases left in between. This CDR3 contains 14 residues. The DNA of the CDR3 is TGCGCCAGCAGTCAACCTCGACAGGATCAGCCCCAGCATTTT. Translated: CASSQPRQDQPQHF.

The chain combines TRBV1 with TRBJ2-3; the table's D call, TRBD2, has no DNA check behind it. TRBV1 is a documented pseudogene. The CDR3 is 15 residues long. The CDR3 DNA reads as TGCACCAGCAGCCATCTAGACGGAAGCACAGATACGCAGTATTTT. Translated, it gives CTSSHLDGSTDTQYF.

There are a few counts of this clone. V gene TRBV7-2 combines with J gene TRBJ2-1, with D perhaps matching TRBD1 (5 bases). The CDR3 loop spans 16 amino acids. Germline V gene data show CDR1 as SGHTA and CDR2 as FQGNSA. The V end lost 0 bases, the J end lost 9 bases, and 18 bases lay between the germline ends. The CDR3 reads CASSLATAGGQGEQFF. CDR3 DNA sequence: TGTGCCAGCAGCTTAGCCACAGCCGGTGGGCAGGGTGAGCAGTTCTTC. The full variable domain, with the rest looked up from reference TRBV7-2 and TRBJ2-1, is GAGVSQSPSNKVTEKGKDVELRCDPISGHTALYWYRQSLGQGLEFLIYFQGNSAPDKSGLPSDRFSAERTGGSVSTLTIQRTQQEDSAVYLCASSLATAGGQGEQFFGPGTRLTVL.

This sequence joins TRBV7-3 and TRBJ2-1; 9 bases map to TRBD1. CDR1 is SGHTA, CDR2 FQGTGA, per germline. The V and J ends lost 6 bases and 6 bases, in that order; junction bases with no gene match: 6. The CDR3 consists of 14 residues. Written as DNA, the CDR3 is TGTGCCAGCAGTGGGGACAGGGCGAGCAATGAGCAGTTCTTC. Its protein product is CASSGDRASNEQFF.

V and J are TRBV21-1 and TRBJ2-7; TRBD2 reflects the table's D call only, with no check against the DNA. TRBV21-1 is tagged as a pseudogene. CDR3 length: 15 amino acids. CDR3: CASRAGVTSSYEQYF. CDR3 DNA sequence: TGTGCCAGCAGGGCGGGAGTAACCTCCTCCTACGAGCAGTACTTC.

This clone occurred once. The rearrangement uses TRBV27 and TRBJ2-5; 9 bases match TRBD1. Germline CDR1 and CDR2: MNHEY and SMNVEV (reference sequence). The trim removed 7 bases at V and 4 bases at J, leaving 7 bases unmatched. This CDR3 is 14 amino acids long. The CDR3: CASTDRGGRETQYF. CDR3 nucleotides: TGTGCCAGCACCGACAGGGGGGGTAGAGAGACCCAGTACTTC.

This chain connects TRBV7-8 to TRBJ2-1; possibly TRBD2 for D (6 bases). The germline V gene encodes CDR1 SGHVS and CDR2 FQNEAQ. CDR3 size: 14 residues. Trimming took 1 base from V and 7 from J, leaving 11 bases between them. The CDR3 DNA reads as TGTGCCAGCAGCTTAGTGGGACTCATAAATGAGCAGTTCTTC. It codes for CASSLVGLINEQFF. The entire variable domain, with the rest obtained from reference TRBV7-8 and TRBJ2-1, is as follows: GAGVSQSPRYKVAKRGQDVALRCDPISGHVSLFWYQQALGQGPEFLTYFQNEAQLDKSGLPSDRFFAERPEGSVSTLKIQRTQQEDSAVYLCASSLVGLINEQFFGPGTRLTVL.

CDR3 loop: CASSPPGTSGTNEQFF. The CDR3 DNA is TGCGCCAGCAGCCCCCCCGGGACTAGCGGGACCAATGAGCAGTTCTTC. The chain couples TRBV5-1 to TRBJ2-1, with 13 nucleotides matching TRBD2. V was clipped by 4 bases and J by 6 bases; unmatched bases: 7. Germline CDR1 reads SGHRS; CDR2 reads YFSETQ. CDR3 size: 16 residues.

V gene TRBV4-2 combines with J gene TRBJ2-1; no clear D gene. Deletions cut 0 bases from V and 12 bases from J, with 15 bases between. This CDR3 is 14 amino acids long. From germline, CDR1 is LGHNA and CDR2 YNFKEQ. CDR3 sequence reads: CASSQDQVPVRQFF. CDR3 in DNA: TGTGCCAGCAGCCAAGATCAGGTCCCAGTGAGGCAGTTCTTC.

The rearrangement uses TRBV12-5 and TRBJ2-7; 7 positions agree with TRBD1. The V and J ends lost 6 bases and 2 bases, in that order; junction bases with no gene match: 4. The CDR3 totals 13 residues. Germline V lookup: CDR1 LGHNT, CDR2 FRNRAP. The CDR3 DNA reads as TGTGCTAGTGGGGGACAGTGGACCTACGAGCAGTACTTC. It is translated as CASGGQWTYEQYF.